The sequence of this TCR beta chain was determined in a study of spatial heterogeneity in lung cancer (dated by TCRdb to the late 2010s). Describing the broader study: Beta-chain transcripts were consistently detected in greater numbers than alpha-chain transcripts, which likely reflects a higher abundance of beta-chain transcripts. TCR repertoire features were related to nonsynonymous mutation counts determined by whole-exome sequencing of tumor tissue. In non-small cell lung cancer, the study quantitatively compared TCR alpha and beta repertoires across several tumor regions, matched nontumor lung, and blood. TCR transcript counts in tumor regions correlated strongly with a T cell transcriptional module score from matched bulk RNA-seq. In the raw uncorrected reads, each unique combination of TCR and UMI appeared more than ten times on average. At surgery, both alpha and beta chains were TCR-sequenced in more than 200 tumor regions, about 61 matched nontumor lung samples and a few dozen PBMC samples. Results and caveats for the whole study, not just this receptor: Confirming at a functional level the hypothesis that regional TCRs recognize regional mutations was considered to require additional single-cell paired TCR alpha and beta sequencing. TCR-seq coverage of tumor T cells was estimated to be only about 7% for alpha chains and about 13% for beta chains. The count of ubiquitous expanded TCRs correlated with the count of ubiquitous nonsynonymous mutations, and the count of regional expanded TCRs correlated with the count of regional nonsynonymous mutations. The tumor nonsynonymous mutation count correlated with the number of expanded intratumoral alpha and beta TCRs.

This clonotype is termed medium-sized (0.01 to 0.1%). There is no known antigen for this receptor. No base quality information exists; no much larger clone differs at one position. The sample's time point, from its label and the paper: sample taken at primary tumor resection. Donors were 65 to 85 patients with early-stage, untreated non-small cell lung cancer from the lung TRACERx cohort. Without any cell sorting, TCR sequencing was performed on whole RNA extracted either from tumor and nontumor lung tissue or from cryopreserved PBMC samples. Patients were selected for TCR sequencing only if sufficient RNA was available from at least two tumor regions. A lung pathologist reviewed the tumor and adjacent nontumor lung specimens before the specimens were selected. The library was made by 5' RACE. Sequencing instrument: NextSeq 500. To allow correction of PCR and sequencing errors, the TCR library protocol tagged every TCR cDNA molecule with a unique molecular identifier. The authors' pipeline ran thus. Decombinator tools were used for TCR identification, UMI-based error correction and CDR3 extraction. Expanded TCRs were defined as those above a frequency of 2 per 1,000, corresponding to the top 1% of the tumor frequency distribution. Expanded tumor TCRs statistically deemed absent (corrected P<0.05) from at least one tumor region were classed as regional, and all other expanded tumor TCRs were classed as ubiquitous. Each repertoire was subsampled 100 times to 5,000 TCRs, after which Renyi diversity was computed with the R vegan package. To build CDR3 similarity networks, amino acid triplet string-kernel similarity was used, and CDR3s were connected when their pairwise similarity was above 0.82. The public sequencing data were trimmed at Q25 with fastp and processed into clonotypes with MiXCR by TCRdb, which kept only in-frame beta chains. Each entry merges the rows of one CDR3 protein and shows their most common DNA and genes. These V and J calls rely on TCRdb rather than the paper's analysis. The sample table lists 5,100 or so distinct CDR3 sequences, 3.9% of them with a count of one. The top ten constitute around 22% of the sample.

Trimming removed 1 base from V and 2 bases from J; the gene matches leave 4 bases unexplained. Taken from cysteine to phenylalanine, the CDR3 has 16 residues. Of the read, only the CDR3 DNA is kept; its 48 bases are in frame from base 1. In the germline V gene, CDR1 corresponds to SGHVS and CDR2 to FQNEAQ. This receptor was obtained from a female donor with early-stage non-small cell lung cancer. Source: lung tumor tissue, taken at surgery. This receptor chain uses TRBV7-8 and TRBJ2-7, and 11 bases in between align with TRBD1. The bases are TGTGCCAGCAGCTTAGTTCTGGGACAGGGGGCCTACGAGCAGTACTTC. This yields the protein CASSLVLGQGAYEQYF.